Below, one T cell receptor beta chain is given with its context. Assay used: immunoSEQ multiplex PCR; TCRdb lists only in-frame clones, some missing. The sample consists of over 100,000 clones, approximately 85% of them appearing once. This sample stems from a study of cytotoxic CD8 clonotypes in ibrutinib-treated CLL. Germline lookup yields CDR1 MNHEY and CDR2 SMNVEV (reference sequence). CDR3 length: 10 residues. V lost 8 bases and J 5 bases, leaving 6 bases between the germline ends. This receptor was identified in a human donor with chronic lymphocytic leukemia. This chain uses TRBV27 with TRBJ2-5, with D hard to call. Sequencing used PBMCs, obtained after 24 months of ibrutinib treatment. Here the CDR3 DNA reads TGTGCCAGCGGTCGGGAGACCCAGTACTTC. As protein: CASGRETQYF.